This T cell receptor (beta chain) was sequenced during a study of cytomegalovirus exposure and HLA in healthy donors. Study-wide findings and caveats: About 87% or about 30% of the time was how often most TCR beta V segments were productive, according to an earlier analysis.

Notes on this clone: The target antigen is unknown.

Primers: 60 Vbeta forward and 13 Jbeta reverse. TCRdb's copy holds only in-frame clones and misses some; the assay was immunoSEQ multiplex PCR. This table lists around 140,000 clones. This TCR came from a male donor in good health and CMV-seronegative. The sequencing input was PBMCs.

Here the CDR3 DNA reads TGTGCCAGCGGAGCACAGGGTATGGTGGGGCAAGAGACCCAGTACTTC. It translates to CASGAQGMVGQETQYF. V is TRBV18 and J is TRBJ2-5; weak D call: TRBD1 (6 bases). Trimming removed 8 bases at V and 2 bases at J, with 21 bases between. CDR1 KGHSH and CDR2 LQKENI come from the germline V gene. The CDR3 runs to 16 residues.